This passage covers 10 T cell receptor beta chains from one sample sequenced in a study of shared clonotypes between healthy human individuals. Sequencing was performed with immunoSEQ multiplex PCR; in TCRdb, only in-frame clones are kept and a portion is missing. The repertoire includes just over 2,000,000 clones, 90% to 95% of them detected once, and roughly 0.13% sits in the top ten. The sequenced sample consisted of naive CD4+ T cells sorted from blood. Subset specified: CD45RA+ positively selected. All receptors come from a man between 18 and 35 years old in good health.

The chain uses TRBV6-1 and TRBJ2-7; perhaps TRBD1 as D (6 bases). Per germline, CDR1 MNHNS and CDR2 SASEGT. The CDR3 runs 16 residues. V lost 2 bases and J 4 bases, leaving 18 bases between the germline ends. CDR3 sequence (DNA): TGTGCCAGCAGTGAATTAGGTAAAGGGGGTCCTTACGAGCAGTACTTC. Translating gives CASSELGKGGPYEQYF.

The rearrangement uses TRBV7-9 and TRBJ1-1, with D uncertain. This CDR3 comprises 17 residues. Germline loops: CDR1 SEHNR, CDR2 FQNEAQ (reference sequence). V was trimmed by 2 bases and J by 7 bases, leaving 23 bases between them. Here the CDR3 reads CASSLFSAPRGTHEAFF. DNA of the CDR3: TGTGCCAGCAGCTTATTTTCGGCGCCCCGAGGTACCCATGAAGCTTTCTTT. Using reference TRBV7-9 and TRBJ1-1 for the parts outside the CDR3, the full variable domain is DTGVSQNPRHKITKRGQNVTFRCDPISEHNRLYWYRQTLGQGPEFLTYFQNEAQLEKSRLLSDRFSAERPKGSFSTLEIQRTEQGDSAMYLCASSLFSAPRGTHEAFFGQGTRLTVV.

V usage is TRBV10-2 and J usage is TRBJ1-5; D gene unclear. Looked up from germline, CDR1 is WSHSY and CDR2 is SAAADI. This CDR3 comprises 15 residues. Between the trimmed V and J ends, which lost 7 bases and 2 bases, there was a span of 15 bases. In DNA, the CDR3 is TGCGCCAGCAAAATGAACCGGGGAGGCAATCAGCCCCAGCATTTT. Encoded protein: CASKMNRGGNQPQHF.

V gene TRBV2 combines with J gene TRBJ2-3; 7 nucleotides align to TRBD1. The CDR3 contains 13 residues. Trimming took 8 bases from V and 3 from J; bases not matched to a gene: 5. Per germline, CDR1 SNHLY and CDR2 FYNNEI. The CDR3 coding sequence is TGTGCCAGCCGGGGACAGCCGACAGATACGCAGTATTTT. Amino acid sequence: CASRGQPTDTQYF.

The chain joins TRBV6-5 to TRBJ2-5, with D possibly called TRBD1 or TRBD2 (5 bases each). The V end lost 4 bases, the J end lost 5 bases, and 5 bases lay between the germline ends. Per the germline V gene, CDR1 is MNHEY and CDR2 is SVGAGI. CDR3 length: 11 amino acids. CDR3: CASSWDETQYF. The CDR3 DNA sequence: TGTGCCAGCAGTTGGGACGAGACCCAGTACTTC.

This clone was seen more than once but under ten times. The rearrangement uses TRBV18 and TRBJ1-1; TRBD1 matches at 7 bases. V lost 6 bases, J lost 3 bases, and 10 bases stayed unmatched. Germline V gene sequence: CDR1 KGHSH, CDR2 LQKENI. There are 15 residues in the CDR3. The CDR3 bases are TGTGCCAGCTCCGTCGGGACAGACACGCACACTGAAGCTTTCTTT. It translates to CASSVGTDTHTEAFF.

This chain's CDR3 is CAISEGDVNQPQHF. The CDR3 DNA reads as TGTGCCATCAGTGAAGGGGATGTTAATCAGCCCCAGCATTTT. The gene calls are TRBV10-3 and TRBJ1-5; D might be TRBD1 (5 bases). The ends were cut back, 3 bases at V and 4 bases at J, with 10 bases in the middle. CDR1 and CDR2 (germline): ENHRY, SYGVKD. The CDR3 has 14 amino acids.

The chain links TRBV7-6 to TRBJ2-7; D is undetermined. This CDR3 comprises 15 residues. Deletions cut 5 bases from V and 3 bases from J, with 17 bases between. Germline CDR1 reads SGHVS; CDR2 reads FNYEAQ. CDR3 loop: CASSPFEGQSYEQYF. The CDR3 DNA is TGTGCCAGCAGCCCGTTCGAAGGGCAGAGCTACGAGCAGTACTTC.

The chain carries TRBV5-4 and TRBJ2-5; 7 bases match TRBD2. V lost 0 bases and J lost 5; bases outside the gene matches: 7. This CDR3 spans 15 amino acids. Germline V gene data show CDR1 as SGHNT and CDR2 as YYREEE (reference sequence). CDR3 DNA sequence: TGTGCCAGCAGCTTGGGGGCGGGAGTCCCGGAGACCCAGTACTTC. Its protein product is CASSLGAGVPETQYF.

V gene TRBV18 combines with J gene TRBJ2-7, with 12 bases fitting TRBD1. Germline assignment: CDR1 KGHSH and CDR2 LQKENI. CDR3 length: 17 residues. J gave up 5 bases and V 1 base, and 9 bases lay outside the gene matches. The CDR3: CASSPLGLGQGANEQYF. The CDR3, as DNA: TGTGCCAGCTCACCACTAGGCCTGGGACAGGGGGCCAACGAGCAGTACTTC.